The 22 T cell receptor beta chains below were found in one sample sequenced in a study of glioma-infiltrating T cells. Using RNA template, CDR3s of TCR alpha and beta were amplified with iRepertoire arm-PCR. One entry per CDR3 protein results from TCRdb running MiXCR on the multiplex PCR reads. The sample lists some 90,000 distinct CDR3 sequences, 40% occurring once. Sample: glioma tissue, nonneoplastic brain tissue, or PBMCs (not recorded which). Receptors were obtained from a human donor with low-grade glioma or glioblastoma, undergoing nonglioma brain surgery, or in good health (not recorded which).

This clonotype was detected ten times or more. The chain's CDR3 is CASSQDRGRANYGYTF. CDR3 bases: TGCGCCAGCAGCCAAGACCGCGGTCGAGCTAACTATGGCTACACCTTC. The rearrangement uses TRBV4-1 and TRBJ1-2, with D unresolved. Trimming cost V 0 bases and J 0 bases, with 11 bases left between them. CDR3 length: 16 residues. From germline, CDR1 is MGHRA and CDR2 YSYEKL.

This rearrangement joins TRBV5-5 to TRBJ1-5; a weak D match, TRBD1 (5 bases). Per the germline V gene, CDR1 is SGHKS and CDR2 is YYEKEE (reference sequence). CDR3 size: 15 residues. Trimming took off 4 bases at V and 6 bases at J, with 17 bases between the two ends. The DNA of the CDR3 is TGTGCCAGCAGCCTAACAGGTCCGGTAGGTCAGCCCCAGCATTTT. It specifies CASSLTGPVGQPQHF.

At least ten counts were recorded for this clonotype. The chain carries TRBV7-3 and TRBJ2-1; D is unresolved. The CDR3 is 13 amino acids. V was clipped by 6 bases and J by 4 bases, with 10 bases between them. The germline CDR1 and CDR2 sequences are SGHTA and FQGTGA. The CDR3 nucleotides are TGTGCCAGCAGTTACGGTAGATACAATGAGCAGTTCTTC. Translation: CASSYGRYNEQFF.

This clonotype was counted at least ten times. This CDR3 reads CSARTWGSYGYTF. The CDR3 DNA is TGCAGTGCTAGAACCTGGGGGAGCTATGGCTACACCTTC. The chain couples TRBV20-1 to TRBJ1-2; D possibly corresponds to TRBD1 (5 bases). The length of the CDR3 is 13 residues. The V gene's germline CDR1 is DFQATT and CDR2 SNEGSKA (reference sequence). V was clipped by 2 bases and J by 4 bases, with 11 bases between them.

This clonotype appeared many times. The rearrangement uses TRBV11-1 and TRBJ2-3; maybe TRBD1 (5 bases). Germline CDR1 reads SGHAT; CDR2 reads FQDESV (reference sequence). This CDR3 is 16 amino acids long. The V and J ends lost 5 bases and 2 bases respectively, with 17 bases between them. As DNA, the CDR3 is TGTGCCAGCAGCGTAACAGAGACAGCTCCCACAGATACGCAGTATTTT. Encoded protein: CASSVTETAPTDTQYF.

This clonotype was recorded at least ten times. CDR3 DNA: TGTGCCAGCAGCCCTCGGTCCACAGGGCAGGAAAAACTGTTTTTT. Amino acids: CASSPRSTGQEKLFF. The chain has TRBV3-1 and TRBJ1-4; possibly TRBD1 for D (6 bases). The CDR3 has 15 amino acids. With 4 bases removed from V and 8 bases from J, the gap between germline ends came to 17 bases. CDR1 is LGHDT and CDR2 is YNNKEL in the germline V gene (reference sequence).

This clonotype was seen repeatedly, ten times or more. The chain links TRBV6-1 to TRBJ2-2; 10 positions match TRBD2. Germline trimming cut 6 bases from V and 4 bases from J; bases unmatched to any gene: 5. CDR3 size: 15 residues. CDR1 and CDR2 (germline): MNHNS, SASEGT. The CDR3 region is CASRVLAGVTGELFF. The CDR3 nucleotides are TGTGCCAGCAGGGTGCTAGCGGGGGTCACCGGGGAGCTGTTTTTT.

A word on this clonotype: A much larger clone lies a single base off, so this may be a read error. The chain uses TRBV29-1 and TRBJ2-7, with no clear D. Germline V CDR1 and CDR2: SQVTM, ANQGSEA. The CDR3 spans 12 residues. CDR3 DNA sequence: TGCAGCGTTGAAATTACCTCCCACGAGCAGTACTTC. Amino acids: CSVEITSHEQYF.

Many counts were recorded for this clonotype. This rearrangement joins TRBV18 to TRBJ1-5; TRBD1 matches at 9 bases. The CDR3 covers 15 residues. Unmatched junction bases numbered 6, after V lost 0 bases and J lost 9 bases. From germline, CDR1 is KGHSH and CDR2 LQKENI. The CDR3, as DNA: TGTGCCAGCTCACCACCCCAGGGACAGGGAGGGCCCCAGCATTTT. This gives the protein CASSPPQGQGGPQHF.

Comments on this clonotype: Possible read error: a much larger clone is one base away. The J gene is TRBJ2-2, the V gene TRBV27; 9 positions agree with TRBD1. Per the germline V gene, CDR1 is MNHEY and CDR2 is SMNVEV (reference sequence). The CDR3 extends over 15 amino acids. CDR3 in DNA: TGTACCAGCAGTCCCGGGACAGGGCGGACCGGGGGGCTGTTTTTT. Its translation: CTSSPGTGRTGGLFF.

This clonotype was observed a handful of times. Given a much more abundant clone one base away, this may be a read error. The V gene is TRBV7-6, the J gene TRBJ1-3; D call uncertain. V lost 0 bases and J lost 2, with 11 bases in between. Germline V gene lookup returns CDR1 SGHVS and CDR2 FNYEAQ. The CDR3 totals 16 residues. Here the CDR3 reads CASSLARQIAGNTIYF. For the CDR3, the DNA is TGTGCCAGCAGCTTAGCACGGCAGATAGCTGGAAACACCATATATTTT.

V gene TRBV20-1 combines with J gene TRBJ2-5, with D hard to call. The CDR3 consists of 13 residues. Germline CDR1 and CDR2: DFQATT and SNEGSKA (reference sequence). Trimming removed 3 bases at V and 5 bases at J, with 13 bases between. CDR3 coding DNA: TGCAGTGCTAGCGATCTCGAATCTGAGACCCAGTACTTC. This codes for CSASDLESETQYF.

As to this clonotype: At one of its ends the junction is not consistent with the germline gene, which may arise from a read error. V and J are TRBV7-2 and TRBJ2-7, with 8 positions matching TRBD2. The CDR3 loop spans 17 amino acids. The V gene's germline CDR1 is SGHTA and CDR2 FQGNSA. The CDR3 is CASSGRTGGGLTYEKYF. CDR3 in DNA: TGTGCCAGCAGCGGACGGACTGGCGGGGGGCTAACCTACGAGAAGTACTTC.

About this clonotype itself: A much larger clone differs by one base, so this may be a read error. The J gene is TRBJ2-7, the V gene TRBV12-3 or TRBV12-4, with a tentative D call TRBD1 (5 bases). CDR3 length: 15 amino acids. The CDR3 nucleotides read TGTGCCAGCAGCTCTCCCGGCAGGGTATCCTACGAGCAGCACTTC. This codes for CASSSPGRVSYEQHF.

This clonotype has just a few counts. The J gene is TRBJ1-3, the V gene TRBV30, with D tentatively TRBD1 (5 bases). Germline-derived CDR1 and CDR2 are GTSNPN and SVGIG (reference sequence). Between the trimmed V and J ends, which lost 2 bases and 1 base, there was a span of 12 bases. The CDR3 covers 15 residues. The CDR3 reads CAWSRDSGSGNTIYF. The CDR3 DNA reads as TGTGCCTGGAGTCGGGACTCAGGATCTGGAAACACCATATATTTT.

Concerning this clonotype itself: This clone may be a read error of a much larger clone one base away. A read error is likely, as this CDR3 ends without the conserved phenylalanine or tryptophan. The chain combines TRBV3-1 with TRBJ2-4; D gene unclear. The CDR3 sequence is 15 residues long. The V end was cut by 2 bases, the J end by 0 bases, with 8 bases between. The germline gives CDR1 LGHDT, CDR2 YNNKEL (reference sequence). CDR3 region: CASSQKDIAKNIQYL. CDR3 in DNA: TGTGCCAGCAGCCAAAAGGATATAGCCAAAAACATTCAGTACCTC.

This clonotype was detected many times. The CDR3 loop is CASSQEGRQGETQYF. DNA of the CDR3: TGCGCCAGCAGCCAAGAGGGGAGACAGGGGGAGACCCAGTACTTC. The chain is built from TRBV4-1 and TRBJ2-5, with 8 bases matching TRBD1. The CDR3 sequence is 15 residues long. The J segment lost 5 bases and the V segment lost 0 bases, leaving 5 bases of the junction unmatched. The germline CDR1 and CDR2 sequences are MGHRA and YSYEKL.

The gene calls are TRBV6-2 or TRBV6-3 and TRBJ2-5; 9 nucleotides agree with TRBD2. Germline trimming cut 6 bases from V and 4 bases from J; bases unmatched to any gene: 12. The CDR3 runs to 16 residues. The germline V gene has CDR1 MNHEY and CDR2 SVGEGT. CDR3 region: CASSMLAGLSTETQYF. The CDR3 DNA reads as TGTGCCAGCAGCATGCTAGCGGGACTTAGCACAGAGACCCAGTACTTC.

The chain has TRBV6-6 and TRBJ2-7; TRBD1 matches 8 bases. Germline lookup yields CDR1 MNHNY and CDR2 SVGAGI (reference sequence). The CDR3 length is 14 residues. The V segment lost 8 bases and the J segment 6 bases; nucleotides outside the gene matches: 12. Written as DNA, the CDR3 is TGTGCCAGCTGTGGACAGGGTATCTACAGCGAGCAGTACTTC. Its translation: CASCGQGIYSEQYF.

This clonotype came up many times. The CDR3 DNA is TGTGCCAGCAGCCAAGATGGGAGGGGTCCTGGAAACACCATATATTTT. Its translation is CASSQDGRGPGNTIYF. V usage is TRBV4-2 and J usage is TRBJ1-3, with TRBD1 as a possible D gene (5 bases). Trimming pared 0 bases from V and 2 bases from J, leaving 11 bases between. The CDR3 is 16 amino acids. Germline V gives CDR1 LGHNA, CDR2 YNFKEQ.

The sample holds many counts of this clonotype. The chain carries TRBV7-2 and TRBJ2-3, with TRBD2 matching 9 bases. CDR3 length: 15 amino acids. Germline trimming cut 5 bases from V and 3 bases from J; bases unmatched to any gene: 6. The germline V gene encodes CDR1 SGHTA and CDR2 FQGNSA. The CDR3 here is CASSTEGLATDTQYF. DNA of the CDR3: TGTGCCAGCAGCACGGAGGGACTAGCTACAGATACGCAGTATTTT.

This clonotype was picked up many times. The chain recombines TRBV6-1 with TRBJ2-7; TRBD1 agrees at 7 bases. Trimming took 6 bases from V and 4 from J; bases not matched to a gene: 6. The CDR3 loop spans 13 amino acids. The V gene's germline CDR1 is MNHNS and CDR2 SASEGT. Written as DNA, the CDR3 is TGTGCCAGCAGACTGGACAGGACATACGAGCAGTACTTC. Amino acid sequence: CASRLDRTYEQYF.